This T cell receptor beta chain was documented in a study of blood T cell repertoires in COVID-19. Study-wide context: Samples of COVID-19 (acute and convalescent) were obtained from the United States, Italy and Spain. From T cells, B-cell-depleted T cells, or PBMCs came the material, which was cDNA or gDNA.

Germline V gene data show CDR1 as LGHDT and CDR2 as YNNKEL (reference sequence). V lost 0 bases and J lost 0, with 5 bases in between. The CDR3 is 14 residues long. As originally analysed: Estimates of nucleated cell counts were drawn from the amplification of reference gene primers. Measured with immunoSEQ multiplex PCR; TCRdb has only the in-frame clones, and not every one. Clonal size and the V and J genes are those of that table, whereas D and trimming came from the DNA. The sample comprises about 210,000 clones, approximately 86% of which are singletons, and under 0.9% rests with the top ten. Source material: peripheral blood. The TCR comes from a man between 40 and 49 years old with acute or convalescent COVID-19. The chain employs TRBV3-1 (or the pseudogene TRBV3-2) and TRBJ1-1; D remains ambiguous. CDR3 protein: CASSQEQMNTEAFF. For the CDR3, the DNA is TGTGCCAGCAGCCAAGAACAGATGAACACTGAAGCTTTCTTT.